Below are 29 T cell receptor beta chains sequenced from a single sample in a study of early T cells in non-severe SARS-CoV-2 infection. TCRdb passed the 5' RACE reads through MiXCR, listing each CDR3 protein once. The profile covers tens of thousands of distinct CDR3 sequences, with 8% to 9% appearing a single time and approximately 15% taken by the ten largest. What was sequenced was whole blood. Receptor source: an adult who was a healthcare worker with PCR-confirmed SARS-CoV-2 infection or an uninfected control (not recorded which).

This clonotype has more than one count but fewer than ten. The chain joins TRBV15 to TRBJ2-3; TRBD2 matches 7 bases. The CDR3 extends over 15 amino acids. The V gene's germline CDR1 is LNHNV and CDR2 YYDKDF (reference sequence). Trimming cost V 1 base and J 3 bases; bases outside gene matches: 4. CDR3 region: CATSRGASGTDTQYF. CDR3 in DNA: TGTGCCACCAGCAGAGGGGCTAGCGGTACAGATACGCAGTATTTT. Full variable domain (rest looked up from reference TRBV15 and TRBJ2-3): DAMVIQNPRYQVTQFGKPVTLSCSQTLNHNVMYWYQQKSSQAPKLLFHYYDKDFNNEADTPDNFQSRRPNTSFCFLDIRSPGLGDTAMYLCATSRGASGTDTQYFGPGTRLTVL.

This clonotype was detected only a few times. CDR3 residues: CASSYSKAEISYEQYF. CDR3 coding DNA: TGTGCCAGCAGTTACTCGAAAGCGGAAATATCCTACGAGCAGTACTTC. The chain joins TRBV6-5 to TRBJ2-7, with D perhaps matching TRBD2 (5 bases). In germline, CDR1 is MNHEY, CDR2 SVGAGI. V was trimmed by 0 bases and J by 1 base, leaving 13 bases between them. The CDR3 loop spans 16 amino acids.

DNA for the CDR3: TGTGCCAGCGGACGGGACACCATACAAGAGACCCAGTACTTC. It yields the protein CASGRDTIQETQYF. The chain employs TRBV2 and TRBJ2-5, with a weak D call TRBD1 (6 bases). V gave up 8 bases and J gave up 2 bases, with 15 bases separating them. The V gene's germline CDR1 is SNHLY and CDR2 FYNNEI. The CDR3 consists of 14 residues.

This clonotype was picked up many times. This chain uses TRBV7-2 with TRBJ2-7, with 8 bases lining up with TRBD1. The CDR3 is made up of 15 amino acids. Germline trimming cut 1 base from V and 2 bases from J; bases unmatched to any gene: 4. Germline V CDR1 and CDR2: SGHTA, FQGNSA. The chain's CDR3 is CASSLVQGGPYEQYF. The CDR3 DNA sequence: TGTGCCAGCAGCTTAGTACAGGGGGGCCCCTACGAGCAGTACTTC.

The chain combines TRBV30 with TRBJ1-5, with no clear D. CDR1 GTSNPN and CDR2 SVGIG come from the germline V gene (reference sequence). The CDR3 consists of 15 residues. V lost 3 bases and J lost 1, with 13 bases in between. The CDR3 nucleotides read TGTGCCTGGAGAGGACTTGGCGGGAGCAATCAGCCCCAGCATTTT. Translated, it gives CAWRGLGGSNQPQHF.

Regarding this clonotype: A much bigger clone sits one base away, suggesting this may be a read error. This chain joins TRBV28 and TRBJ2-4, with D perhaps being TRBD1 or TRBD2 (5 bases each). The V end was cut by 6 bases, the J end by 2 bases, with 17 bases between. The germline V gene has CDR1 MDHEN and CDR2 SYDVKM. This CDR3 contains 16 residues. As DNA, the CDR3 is TGTGCCAGCAGGACCAAGGGACCTAAGACCAAAAACATTCAGTACTTC. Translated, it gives CASRTKGPKTKNIQYF.

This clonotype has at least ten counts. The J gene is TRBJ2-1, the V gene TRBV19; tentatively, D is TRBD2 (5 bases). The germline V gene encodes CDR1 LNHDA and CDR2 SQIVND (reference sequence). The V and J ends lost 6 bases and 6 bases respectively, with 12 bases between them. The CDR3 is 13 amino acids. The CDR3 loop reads CASSGVVSNEQFF. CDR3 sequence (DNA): TGTGCCAGTAGCGGGGTTGTCTCCAATGAGCAGTTCTTC.

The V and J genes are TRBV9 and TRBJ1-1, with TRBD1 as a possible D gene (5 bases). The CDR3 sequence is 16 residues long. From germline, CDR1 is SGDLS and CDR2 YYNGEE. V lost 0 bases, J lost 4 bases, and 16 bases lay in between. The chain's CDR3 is CASSVGFGGLGTEAFF. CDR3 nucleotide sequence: TGTGCCAGCAGCGTAGGGTTCGGGGGGTTGGGCACTGAAGCTTTCTTT.

This chain's CDR3 is CAISESGLRDREETQYF. CDR3 nucleotides: TGTGCCATCAGTGAGTCTGGTTTGCGGGACCGGGAAGAGACCCAGTACTTC. The J gene is TRBJ2-5, the V gene TRBV10-3, with D maybe TRBD2 (6 bases). Between the trimmed V and J ends, which lost 0 bases and 3 bases, there was a span of 17 bases. Germline lookup yields CDR1 ENHRY and CDR2 SYGVKD. CDR3 length: 17 residues.

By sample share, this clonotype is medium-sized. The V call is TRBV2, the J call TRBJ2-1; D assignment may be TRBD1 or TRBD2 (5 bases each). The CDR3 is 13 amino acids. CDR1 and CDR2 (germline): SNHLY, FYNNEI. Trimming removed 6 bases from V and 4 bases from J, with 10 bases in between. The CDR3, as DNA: TGTGCCAGCAGCCCCGAGGGGTACAATGAGCAGTTCTTC. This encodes CASSPEGYNEQFF.

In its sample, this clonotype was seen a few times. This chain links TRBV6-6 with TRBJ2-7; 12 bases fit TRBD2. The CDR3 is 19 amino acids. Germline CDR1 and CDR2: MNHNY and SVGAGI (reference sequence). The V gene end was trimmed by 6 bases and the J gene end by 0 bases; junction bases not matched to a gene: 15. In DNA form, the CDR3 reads TGTGCCAGCAGCCAGACTAGCGGGAGTAGTTTTCCTCACTCCTACGAGCAGTACTTC. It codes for CASSQTSGSSFPHSYEQYF.

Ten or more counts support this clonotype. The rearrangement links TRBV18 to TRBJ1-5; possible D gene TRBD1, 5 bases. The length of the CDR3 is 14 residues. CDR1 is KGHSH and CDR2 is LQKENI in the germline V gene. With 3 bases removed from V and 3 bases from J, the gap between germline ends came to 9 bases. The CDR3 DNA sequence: TGTGCCAGCTCACCCGGGACCGACAATCAGCCCCAGCATTTT. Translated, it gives CASSPGTDNQPQHF.

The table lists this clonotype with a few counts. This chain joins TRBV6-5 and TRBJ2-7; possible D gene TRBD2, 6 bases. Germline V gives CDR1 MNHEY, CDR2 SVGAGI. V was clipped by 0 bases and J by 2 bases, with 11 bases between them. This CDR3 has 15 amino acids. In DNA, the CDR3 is TGTGCCAGCAGTTACTCGTTAGCGGAGGCCTACGAGCAGTACTTC. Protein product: CASSYSLAEAYEQYF.

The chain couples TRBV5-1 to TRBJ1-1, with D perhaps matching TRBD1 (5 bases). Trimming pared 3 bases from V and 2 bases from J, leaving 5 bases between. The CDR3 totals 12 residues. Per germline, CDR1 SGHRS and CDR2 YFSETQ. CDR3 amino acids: CASSWDNTEAFF. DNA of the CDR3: TGCGCCAGCAGCTGGGACAACACTGAAGCTTTCTTT.

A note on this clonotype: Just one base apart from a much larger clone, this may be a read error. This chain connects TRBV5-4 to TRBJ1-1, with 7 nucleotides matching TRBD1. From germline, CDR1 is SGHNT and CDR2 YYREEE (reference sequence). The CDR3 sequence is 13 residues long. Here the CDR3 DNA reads TGTGTCAGCAGTCGTATCAGGGGGTCTGAAGCTTTCTTT. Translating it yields CVSSRIRGSEAFF.

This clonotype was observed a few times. In DNA form, the CDR3 reads TGTGCCAGCAGCCCGGGGGGGGGGCGAATTGGCTACAATGAGCAGTTCTTC. This sequence encodes CASSPGGGRIGYNEQFF. V gene TRBV6-5 combines with J gene TRBJ2-1, with 8 bases fitting TRBD2. V gave up 6 bases and J gave up 3 bases; unmatched junction bases: 13. Germline V CDR1 and CDR2: MNHEY, SVGAGI. The CDR3 consists of 17 residues.

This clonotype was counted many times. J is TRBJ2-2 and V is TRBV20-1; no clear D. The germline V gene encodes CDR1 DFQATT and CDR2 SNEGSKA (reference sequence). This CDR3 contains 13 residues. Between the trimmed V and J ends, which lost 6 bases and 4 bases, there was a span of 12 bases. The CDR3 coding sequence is TGCAGTGCCCAACTCGTGGGCACCGGGGAGCTGTTTTTT. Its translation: CSAQLVGTGELFF.

CDR3 DNA: TGCAGTGCCTCCAAAGGGACAGAAGCTACGTGGAATGAGCAGTTCTTC. The encoded protein is CSASKGTEATWNEQFF. The rearrangement uses TRBV20-1 and TRBJ2-1, with 7 positions matching TRBD1. The ends lost 6 bases at V and 7 bases at J; junction bases unmatched: 18. The CDR3 has 16 amino acids. Germline V gene lookup returns CDR1 DFQATT and CDR2 SNEGSKA (reference sequence).

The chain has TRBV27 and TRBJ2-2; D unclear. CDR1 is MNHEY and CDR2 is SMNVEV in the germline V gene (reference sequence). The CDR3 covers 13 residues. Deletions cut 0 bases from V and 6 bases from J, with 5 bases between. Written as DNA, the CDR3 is TGTGCCAGCAGTTTATCGTACCCCGGGGAGCTGTTTTTT. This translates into CASSLSYPGELFF.

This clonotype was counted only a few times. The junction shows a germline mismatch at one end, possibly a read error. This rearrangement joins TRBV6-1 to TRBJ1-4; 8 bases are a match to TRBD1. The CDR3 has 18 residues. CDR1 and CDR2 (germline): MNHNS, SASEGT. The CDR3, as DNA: TGTGCCAGCAGTGTCCAGGGGGCGGCGATGACCGGTAATGAAAAACCGTTTTTT. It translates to CASSVQGAAMTGNEKPFF.

CDR3 nucleotides: TGTGCCAGCAGTTACAAGACGAGGGAAAAACTGTTTTTT. It yields the protein CASSYKTREKLFF. The rearrangement uses TRBV27 and TRBJ1-4; D ambiguous. From germline, CDR1 is MNHEY and CDR2 SMNVEV (reference sequence). Deletions cut 4 bases from V and 8 bases from J, with 11 bases between. This CDR3 has 13 amino acids.

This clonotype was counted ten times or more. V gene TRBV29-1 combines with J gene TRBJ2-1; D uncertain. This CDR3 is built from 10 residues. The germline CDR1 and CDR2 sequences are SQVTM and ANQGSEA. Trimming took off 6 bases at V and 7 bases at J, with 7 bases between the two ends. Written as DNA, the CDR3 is TGCAGCGTCGATAATAATGAGCAGTTCTTC. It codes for CSVDNNEQFF.

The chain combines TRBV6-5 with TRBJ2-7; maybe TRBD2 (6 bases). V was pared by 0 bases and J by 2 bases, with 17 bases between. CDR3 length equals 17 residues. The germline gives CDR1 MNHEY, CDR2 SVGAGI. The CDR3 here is CASSYSWNRGTAYEQYF. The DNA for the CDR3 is TGTGCCAGCAGTTACTCTTGGAATCGCGGGACCGCCTACGAGCAGTACTTC.

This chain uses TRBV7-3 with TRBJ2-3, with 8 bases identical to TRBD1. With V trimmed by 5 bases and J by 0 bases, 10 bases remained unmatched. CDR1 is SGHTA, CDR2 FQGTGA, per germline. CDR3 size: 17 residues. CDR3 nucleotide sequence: TGTGCCAGCAGCACTCCCGGGACAGGAACTAGCACAGATACGCAGTATTTT. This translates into CASSTPGTGTSTDTQYF.

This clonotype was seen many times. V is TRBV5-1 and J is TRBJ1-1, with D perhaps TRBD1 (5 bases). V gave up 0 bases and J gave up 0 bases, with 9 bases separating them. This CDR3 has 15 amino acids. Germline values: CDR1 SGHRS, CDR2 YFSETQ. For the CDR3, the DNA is TGCGCCAGCAGCTTGGAGGGGATAATGAACACTGAAGCTTTCTTT. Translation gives CASSLEGIMNTEAFF.

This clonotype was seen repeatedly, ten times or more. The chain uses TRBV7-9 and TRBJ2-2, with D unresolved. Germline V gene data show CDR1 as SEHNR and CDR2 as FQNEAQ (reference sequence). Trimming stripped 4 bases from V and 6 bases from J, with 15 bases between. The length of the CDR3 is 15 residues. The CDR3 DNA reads TGTGCCAGCAGCTACGGGTCCGGCCCATCCGGGGAGCTGTTTTTT. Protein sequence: CASSYGSGPSGELFF.

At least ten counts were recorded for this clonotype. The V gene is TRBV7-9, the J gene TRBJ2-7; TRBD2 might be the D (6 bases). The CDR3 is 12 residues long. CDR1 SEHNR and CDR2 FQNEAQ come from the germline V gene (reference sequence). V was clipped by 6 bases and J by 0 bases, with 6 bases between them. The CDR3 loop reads CASRRDSYEQYF. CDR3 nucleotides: TGTGCCAGCAGGCGGGACTCCTACGAGCAGTACTTC. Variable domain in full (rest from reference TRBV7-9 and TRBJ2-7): DTGVSQNPRHKITKRGQNVTFRCDPISEHNRLYWYRQTLGQGPEFLTYFQNEAQLEKSRLLSDRFSAERPKGSFSTLEIQRTEQGDSAMYLCASRRDSYEQYFGPGTRLTVT.

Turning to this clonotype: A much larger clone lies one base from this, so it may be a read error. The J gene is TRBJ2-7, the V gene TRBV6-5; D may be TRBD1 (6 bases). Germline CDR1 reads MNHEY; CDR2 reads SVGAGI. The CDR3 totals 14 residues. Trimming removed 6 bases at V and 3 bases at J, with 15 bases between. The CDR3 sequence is CASRLGATGYEQYF. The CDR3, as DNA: TGTGCCAGCAGACTGGGGGCCACCGGCTACGAGCAGTACTTC.

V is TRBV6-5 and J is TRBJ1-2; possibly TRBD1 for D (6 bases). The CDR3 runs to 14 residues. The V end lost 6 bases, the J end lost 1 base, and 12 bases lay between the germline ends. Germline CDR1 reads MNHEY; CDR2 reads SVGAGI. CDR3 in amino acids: CASRTTGLNYGYTF. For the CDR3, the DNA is TGTGCCAGCAGGACGACAGGACTTAACTATGGCTACACCTTC.